These 14 T cell receptor beta chains were sequenced from one sample in a study of cytomegalovirus exposure and HLA in healthy donors. Researchers ran the PCR with 60 Vbeta and 13 Jbeta primers. Sequencing was performed with immunoSEQ multiplex PCR; in TCRdb, only in-frame clones are kept and a portion is missing. The table shows hundreds of thousands of clones, with almost 80% occurring only once. Sequencing was carried out using PBMCs. The receptors stem from a male donor in good health and CMV-seronegative.

This clone occurred a few times. The CDR3 sequence is CATPGGPGANVLTF. For the CDR3, the DNA is TGTGCCACCCCGGGGGGGCCTGGGGCCAACGTCCTGACTTTC. The chain recombines TRBV10-3 with TRBJ2-6, with TRBD2 matching 8 bases. Trimming removed 10 bases from V and 2 bases from J; junction bases left unmatched: 4. CDR1 and CDR2 from the germline V gene are ENHRY and SYGVKD. The CDR3 length is 14 residues.

The chain employs TRBV5-1 and TRBJ2-7; D is possibly TRBD1 (6 bases). The CDR3 is 15 residues long. The germline V and J ends were trimmed by 1 base and 5 bases, with 16 bases remaining between them. Germline lookup yields CDR1 SGHRS and CDR2 YFSETQ. The CDR3 region has the DNA TGCGCCAGCAGCTTGATCATACAGGGAAGGCACGAGCAGTACTTC. It translates to CASSLIIQGRHEQYF.

This chain joins TRBV28 and TRBJ2-2; 7 bases agree with TRBD1. This CDR3 is 13 amino acids long. CDR1 is MDHEN and CDR2 is SYDVKM in the germline V gene. V shed 4 bases, J shed 7 bases, and the junction held 3 bases outside the gene matches. The CDR3 here is CASSSQGRGELFF. The CDR3 nucleotides are TGTGCCAGCAGTTCACAGGGGCGCGGGGAGCTGTTTTTT.

This chain links TRBV30 with TRBJ1-1; maybe TRBD1 (5 bases). Between the trimmed V and J ends, which lost 8 bases and 0 bases, there was a span of 13 bases. CDR1 is GTSNPN, CDR2 SVGIG, per germline (reference sequence). This CDR3 is 13 amino acids long. CDR3 sequence: CAGGGFMNTEAFF. The DNA of the CDR3 is TGTGCCGGGGGGGGGTTCATGAACACTGAAGCTTTCTTT.

This clone appeared a single time. The rearrangement joins TRBV5-1 to TRBJ2-2, with 11 nucleotides matching TRBD2. The CDR3 is 16 amino acids. Germline V gene data show CDR1 as SGHRS and CDR2 as YFSETQ. V lost 3 bases to trimming and J lost 4 bases; unmatched junction nucleotides: 5. The CDR3 reads CASSSLAGVATGELFF. CDR3 DNA: TGCGCCAGCAGCTCACTAGCGGGAGTGGCCACCGGGGAGCTGTTTTTT.

The chain employs TRBV6-1 and TRBJ2-3; D not resolved. The CDR3 extends over 16 amino acids. Germline V gene lookup returns CDR1 MNHNS and CDR2 SASEGT. V was shortened by 2 bases and J by 0 bases, with 12 bases between the two germline ends. The CDR3 nucleotides are TGTGCCAGCAGTGAATACGATACAGTTAGCACAGATACGCAGTATTTT. Translating it yields CASSEYDTVSTDTQYF.

This sequence joins TRBV6-5 and TRBJ2-7, with 8 bases fitting TRBD1. Germline V gene data show CDR1 as MNHEY and CDR2 as SVGAGI. The CDR3 is 12 amino acids. The V segment lost 6 bases and the J segment 7 bases; nucleotides outside the gene matches: 5. DNA of the CDR3: TGTGCCAGCAGACGGACAGGGAGAGAGCAGTACTTC. This encodes CASRRTGREQYF.

This sequence joins TRBV5-1 and TRBJ2-7; TRBD2 matches 10 bases. Germline loops: CDR1 SGHRS, CDR2 YFSETQ. This CDR3 spans 16 amino acids. The junction had 8 bases not matched to a gene; V was cut back by 2 bases and J by 3 bases. CDR3 in amino acids: CASSFPPGTSDYEQYF. CDR3 coding DNA: TGCGCCAGCAGCTTCCCCCCCGGGACTAGCGACTACGAGCAGTACTTC.

This chain connects TRBV19 to TRBJ2-3, with D hard to call. This CDR3 is 14 amino acids long. Deletions cut 7 bases from V and 2 bases from J, with 13 bases between. Germline loops: CDR1 LNHDA, CDR2 SQIVND (reference sequence). CDR3 protein: CASTVGQHTDTQYF. The CDR3 DNA sequence: TGTGCCAGTACGGTTGGGCAGCACACAGATACGCAGTATTTT.

The genes are TRBV6-5 and TRBJ2-1; D gene uncertain. With 5 bases removed from V and 3 bases from J, the gap between germline ends came to 8 bases. The CDR3 sequence is 13 residues long. CDR1 MNHEY and CDR2 SVGAGI come from the germline V gene. The CDR3 DNA sequence: TGTGCCAGCAGTCTACGATACTACAATGAGCAGTTCTTC. This translates into CASSLRYYNEQFF.

The V gene is TRBV11-1, the J gene TRBJ2-2, with D possibly matching TRBD2 (7 bases). V lost 2 bases, J lost 7 bases, and 17 bases lay in between. The length of the CDR3 is 16 residues. Germline-derived CDR1 and CDR2 are SGHAT and FQDESV (reference sequence). CDR3 region: CASSLRGGGFGGELFF. CDR3 nucleotides: TGTGCCAGCAGCTTACGGGGAGGGGGTTTTGGCGGGGAGCTGTTTTTT.

This clone appeared once. V gene TRBV5-5 combines with J gene TRBJ2-7; TRBD1 matches 7 bases. In germline, CDR1 is SGHKS, CDR2 YYEKEE (reference sequence). The CDR3 covers 13 residues. V was pared by 4 bases and J by 2 bases, with 3 bases of the junction left unmatched. CDR3 in DNA: TGTGCCAGCAGCACTGACAGGGCCTACGAGCAGTACTTC. Translation gives CASSTDRAYEQYF.

The chain carries TRBV28 and TRBJ2-1, with 7 bases matching TRBD2. This CDR3 is 14 amino acids long. Germline CDR1 reads MDHEN; CDR2 reads SYDVKM. Trimming removed 6 bases from V and 4 bases from J; junction bases left unmatched: 6. Written as DNA, the CDR3 is TGTGCCAGCAGGATACCGGGGGGATACAATGAGCAGTTCTTC. Its protein is CASRIPGGYNEQFF.

The table lists this clone with a few counts. The genes are TRBV9 and TRBJ2-7; tentative D call: TRBD1 (6 bases). The CDR3 loop spans 14 amino acids. Between the trimmed V and J ends, which lost 2 bases and 1 base, there was a span of 10 bases. Germline V lookup: CDR1 SGDLS, CDR2 YYNGEE. The CDR3: CASSVDSFSYEQYF. In DNA, the CDR3 is TGTGCCAGCAGCGTGGACAGTTTTTCCTACGAGCAGTACTTC.